The following is a TCR beta chain sequence with its context. Its antigen is undetermined. A universal primer site came from template switching; cDNA carried unique molecular identifiers. From the 5' RACE reads, TCRdb called clonotypes with MiXCR, one entry per CDR3 protein. The table lists under 300,000 distinct CDR3 sequences, roughly an eighth of them singletons. This sample was taken from a study of identical twins. The germline V gene has CDR1 SGHRS and CDR2 YFSETQ. The V end was cut by 3 bases, the J end by 0 bases, with 9 bases between. The CDR3 length is 15 residues. The study's findings and limits: Less excess twin sharing appeared in beta out-of-frame sequences.

The V call is TRBV5-1, the J call TRBJ2-2; D not resolved. Sequencing input: memory (CD45RO+) T cells sorted from blood. The clonotype comes from a woman younger than 30 in good health. The CDR3 DNA reads as TGCGCCAGCAGCTCCCAAGACCCGAACACCGGGGAGCTGTTTTTT. Translation: CASSSQDPNTGELFF.